The clone carrying this TCR beta chain was seen a few times. Its matching antigen is unknown. This record belongs to a study of Ad26.COV2.S vaccination and SARS-CoV-2 variants. Overall study context: Once or twice, 56 days apart, Ad26.COV2.S was delivered intramuscularly.

Treatment described: around 19 received Ad26.COV2.S at low or high dose, single or two shots; about 5 received placebo; per-sample allocation not given. Each sample was drawn 63 days after the first injection (of vaccine or placebo). An adult aged 18-55 years in Boston served as the donor. Notes on the study in general: Similar non-spike TCR breadth was observed in recipients of vaccine and of placebo. Total T cell responses were possibly underestimated by TCR breadth and depth analyses.

This table comes from immunoSEQ multiplex PCR, and its TCRdb copy is limited to in-frame clones, with some not included. The sample holds hundreds of thousands of clones; approximately 89% are singletons and the top ten take roughly 3.5%. The sequencing here drew on peripheral blood, taken in a trial of Ad26.COV2.S vaccine versus placebo. The origin of this receptor is a person between 18 and 60 years old who received the Ad26.COV2.S COVID-19 vaccine or a placebo.

In DNA, the CDR3 is TGTGCCAGCAGCTTTAATCACGCGAACACTGAAGCTTTCTTT. Protein product: CASSFNHANTEAFF. The genes are TRBV7-6 and TRBJ1-1; no reliable D call. In germline, CDR1 is SGHVS, CDR2 FNYEAQ. V shed 3 bases and J shed 1 base, with 9 bases lying between them. This CDR3 spans 14 amino acids. Filled out from reference TRBV7-6 and TRBJ1-1, the complete variable domain reads GAGVSQSPRYKVTKRGQDVALRCDPISGHVSLYWYRQALGQGPEFLTYFNYEAQQDKSGLPNDRFSAERPEGSISTLTIQRTEQRDSAMYRCASSFNHANTEAFFGQGTRLTVV.